This T cell receptor beta chain was sequenced during a study of OX40 agonist ivuxolimab in advanced cancers. Background on the study: Aged about 20 to 85 with a mean of approximately 60 years, they were under 85% male.

The CDR3 is made up of 16 amino acids. J gave up 1 base and V 6 bases, and 10 bases lay outside the gene matches. From germline, CDR1 is LGHNA and CDR2 YNFKEQ. Study-level points and caveats: Partial responders at 0.1-3.0 mg/kg had among the lowest clonal expansion. Antigen specificity of clonally expanded peripheral T cells was not established.

Generated by immunoSEQ multiplex PCR, the TCRdb table keeps only in-frame clones and is missing some. The table has approximately 90,000 clones, around 87% seen once. Worth noting for this clone: Its target is unknown.

The receptor comes from an adult with an advanced solid tumor such as melanoma, head and neck, liver or kidney cancer. The rearrangement uses TRBV4-2 and TRBJ2-3, with TRBD2 matching 7 bases. The sequencing here drew on CD4+ or CD8+ T cells sorted from blood, taken in a trial of the OX40 agonist ivuxolimab. The CDR3 region has the DNA TGTGCCAGCAGGATCGGATCGCTAGCGGGCACAGATACGCAGTATTTT. This codes for CASRIGSLAGTDTQYF.